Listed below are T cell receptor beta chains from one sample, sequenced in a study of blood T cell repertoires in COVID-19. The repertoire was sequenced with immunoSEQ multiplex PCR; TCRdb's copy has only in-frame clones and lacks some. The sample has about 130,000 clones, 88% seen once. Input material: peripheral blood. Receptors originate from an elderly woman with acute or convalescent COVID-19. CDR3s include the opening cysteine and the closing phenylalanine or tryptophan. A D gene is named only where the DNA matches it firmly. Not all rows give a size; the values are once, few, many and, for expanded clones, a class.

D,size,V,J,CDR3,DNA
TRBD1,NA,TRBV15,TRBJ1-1,CATSRDVGTGGTEAFF,TGTGCCACCAGCAGAGATGTGGGGACAGGAGGCACTGAAGCTTTCTTT
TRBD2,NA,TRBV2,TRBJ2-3,CASRRLASDTQYF,TGTGCCAGCAGGAGACTAGCCTCAGATACGCAGTATTTT
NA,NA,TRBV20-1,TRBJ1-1,CSASNPLISRATEAFF,TGCAGTGCTAGTAACCCTTTAATATCCAGGGCCACTGAAGCTTTCTTT
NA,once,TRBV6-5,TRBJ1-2,CASSSTAGGGYTF,TGTGCCAGCAGTTCTACAGCAGGAGGTGGCTACACCTTC
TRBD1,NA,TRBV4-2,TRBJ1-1,CASSRTGGSNTEAFF,TGTGCCAGCAGCCGGACAGGGGGCTCGAACACTGAAGCTTTCTTT
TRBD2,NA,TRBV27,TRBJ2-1,CASSPGAGRGPNNEQFF,TGTGCCAGCAGTCCGGGAGCGGGACGCGGCCCCAACAATGAGCAGTTCTTC
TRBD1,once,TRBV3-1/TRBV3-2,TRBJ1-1,CASSQGQPRGTEAFF,TGTGCCAGCAGCCAGGGACAGCCCAGGGGAACTGAAGCTTTCTTT
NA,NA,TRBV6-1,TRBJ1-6,CASSEAVGSPLHF,TGTGCCAGCAGTGAAGCAGTTGGCTCACCCCTCCACTTT
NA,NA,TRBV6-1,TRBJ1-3,CASSETGWDTIYF,TGTGCCAGCAGTGAAACAGGGTGGGACACCATATATTTT
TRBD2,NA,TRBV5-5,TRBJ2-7,CASSLDVSGKIYEQYF,TGTGCCAGCAGCTTGGACGTTAGCGGGAAGATCTACGAGCAGTACTTC
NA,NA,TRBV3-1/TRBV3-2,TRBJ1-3,CASSTQGAGAGNTIYF,TGTGCCAGCAGCACACAAGGGGCGGGGGCTGGAAACACCATATATTTT
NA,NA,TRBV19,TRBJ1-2,CASSIAQGHYGYTF,TGTGCCAGTAGTATAGCCCAGGGTCACTATGGCTACACCTTC
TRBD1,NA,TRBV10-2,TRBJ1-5,CASSEWDSYSNQPQHF,TGCGCCAGCAGTGAGTGGGACAGCTATAGCAATCAGCCCCAGCATTTT
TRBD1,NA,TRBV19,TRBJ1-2,CASGTGGSRGYTF,TGTGCCTCAGGGACAGGGGGCTCTCGCGGCTACACCTTC
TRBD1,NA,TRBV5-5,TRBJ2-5,CASSPDRGPQETQYF,TGTGCCAGCAGTCCAGACAGGGGCCCGCAAGAGACCCAGTACTTC
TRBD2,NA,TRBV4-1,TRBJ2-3,CASSRTLAGITDTQYF,TGCGCCAGCAGCCGCACACTAGCGGGGATCACAGATACGCAGTATTTT
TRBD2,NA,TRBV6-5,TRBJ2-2,CASSYWASGGRELFF,TGTGCCAGCAGTTACTGGGCTAGCGGCGGCCGGGAGCTGTTTTTT
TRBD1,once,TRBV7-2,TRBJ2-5,CASRQGVQETQYF,TGTGCCAGCAGACAGGGGGTCCAAGAGACCCAGTACTTC
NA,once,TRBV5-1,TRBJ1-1,CASSLEIMNTEAFF,TGCGCCAGCAGCTTAGAGATCATGAACACTGAAGCTTTCTTT
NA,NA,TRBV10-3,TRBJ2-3,CAIRPSASEADTQYF,TGTGCCATCAGGCCATCGGCTAGCGAGGCAGATACGCAGTATTTT
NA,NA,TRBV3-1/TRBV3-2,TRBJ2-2,CASSHTGELFF,TGTGCCAGCAGCCATACAGGGGAGCTGTTTTTT
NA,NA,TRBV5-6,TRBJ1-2,CASSLAANWYPYGYTF,TGTGCCAGCAGCTTGGCCGCAAACTGGTATCCCTATGGCTACACCTTC
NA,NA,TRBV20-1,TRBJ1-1,CSASGDTEAFF,TGCAGTGCTAGCGGGGACACTGAAGCTTTCTTT
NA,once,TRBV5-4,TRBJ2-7,CASSLSSGAPYEQYF,TGTGCCAGCAGCTTGAGTAGCGGAGCCCCCTACGAGCAGTACTTC
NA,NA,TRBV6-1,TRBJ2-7,CASSDQGFTPPYEQYF,TGTGCCAGCAGTGACCAGGGTTTCACTCCTCCCTACGAGCAGTACTTC
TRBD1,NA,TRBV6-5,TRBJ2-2,CASRAGTGGTGELFF,TGTGCCAGCAGAGCCGGGACAGGGGGCACCGGGGAGCTGTTTTTT
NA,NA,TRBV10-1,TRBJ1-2,CASSGGADYGYTF,TGCGCCAGCAGTGGCGGGGCGGACTATGGCTACACCTTC
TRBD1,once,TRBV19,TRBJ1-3,CASSIRDRGNTIYF,TGTGCCAGTAGTATTCGGGACAGGGGGAACACCATATATTTT
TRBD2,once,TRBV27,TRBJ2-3,CASSFGREGRRSTQYF,TGTGCCAGCAGTTTCGGGCGGGAGGGCCGGAGGAGTACGCAATATTTT
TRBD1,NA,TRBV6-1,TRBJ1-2,CASSEQGGSGYTF,TGTGCCAGCAGTGAACAGGGGGGAAGTGGCTACACCTTC
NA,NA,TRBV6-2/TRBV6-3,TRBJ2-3,CASSTSASARSGDTQYF,TGTGCCAGCAGTACCTCGGCTAGCGCGAGGTCCGGAGATACGCAGTATTTT
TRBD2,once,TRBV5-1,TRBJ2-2,CASSLPGGNTGELFF,TGCGCCAGCAGTCTCCCGGGGGGGAACACCGGGGAGCTGTTTTTT
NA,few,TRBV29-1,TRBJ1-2,CSVDSPRTGGYGYTF,TGCAGCGTTGATTCTCCTCGGACTGGTGGCTATGGCTACACCTTC
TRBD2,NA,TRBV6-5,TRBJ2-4,CASSYSGRGGKNIQYF,TGTGCCAGCAGTTACTCTGGGCGGGGGGGGAAAAACATTCAGTACTTC
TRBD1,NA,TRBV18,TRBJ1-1,CASSPSGTVNTEAFF,TGTGCCAGCTCACCCTCCGGGACAGTGAACACTGAAGCTTTCTTT
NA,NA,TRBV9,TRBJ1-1,CASSVGGENTEAFF,TGTGCCAGCAGCGTAGGGGGGGAGAACACTGAAGCTTTCTTT
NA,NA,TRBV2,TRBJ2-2,CASSEGRVTGELFF,TGTGCCAGCAGTGAGGGCAGGGTCACCGGGGAGCTGTTTTTT
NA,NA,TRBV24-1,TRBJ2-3,CATTRGSTDTQYF,TGTGCCACAACACGGGGGAGCACAGATACGCAGTATTTT